The 25 T cell receptor beta chains below come from one sample, sequenced in a study of blood T cell repertoires in COVID-19. Clones were read by immunoSEQ multiplex PCR, and TCRdb kept only the in-frame ones, dropping some. The sample consists of fewer than 100,000 clones, around 87% of them appearing once. Sequenced sample: peripheral blood. These receptors were taken from a human donor in a cohort sampled during active COVID-19.

V gene TRBV3-1 (or the pseudogene TRBV3-2) combines with J gene TRBJ2-5; D remains unclear. V lost 0 bases, J lost 2 bases, and 13 bases lay in between. Germline CDR1 reads LGHDT; CDR2 reads YNNKEL (reference sequence). This CDR3 comprises 16 residues. In nucleotides, the CDR3 is TGTGCCAGCAGCCAAGATAATATGGCAGATCAAGAGACCCAGTACTTC. Translation: CASSQDNMADQETQYF.

This chain links TRBV7-9 with TRBJ1-1; 7 bases are shared with TRBD1. This CDR3 comprises 14 residues. The V segment lost 3 bases and the J segment 1 base; nucleotides outside the gene matches: 2. Germline V gives CDR1 SEHNR, CDR2 FQNEAQ (reference sequence). This CDR3 reads CASSFGQENTEAFF. The CDR3, as DNA: TGTGCCAGCAGCTTCGGACAGGAGAACACTGAAGCTTTCTTT.

This CDR3 reads CASSVEKGVLAGDAQYF. In DNA form, the CDR3 reads TGTGCCAGCAGCGTAGAAAAAGGGGTACTAGCGGGGGATGCGCAGTATTTT. The chain is built from TRBV9 and TRBJ2-3, with TRBD2 identical over 11 bases. The CDR3 runs to 17 residues. The V and J ends lost 0 bases and 10 bases, in that order; junction bases with no gene match: 13. Germline V gives CDR1 SGDLS, CDR2 YYNGEE.

The rearrangement uses TRBV5-1 and TRBJ2-5; D is unclear. V was pared by 3 bases and J by 2 bases, with 8 bases between. Germline CDR1 and CDR2: SGHRS and YFSETQ. There are 13 residues in the CDR3. CDR3 protein: CASSYSGQETQYF. Here the CDR3 DNA reads TGCGCCAGCAGCTACAGTGGTCAAGAGACCCAGTACTTC. The full variable domain, rest sourced from reference TRBV5-1 and TRBJ2-5, is KAGVTQTPRYLIKTRGQQVTLSCSPISGHRSVSWYQQTPGQGLQFLFEYFSETQRNKGNFPGRFSGRQFSNSRSEMNVSTLELGDSALYLCASSYSGQETQYFGPGTRLLVL.

In the case of this clone: A read error may produce the germline difference seen at one junction end. The chain joins TRBV5-4 to TRBJ1-2; no definite D call. This CDR3 region has 14 residues. Looked up from germline, CDR1 is SGHNT and CDR2 is YYREEE (reference sequence). CDR3 sequence: CVSSLAGQNYGYTF. CDR3 in DNA: TGTGTCAGCAGCTTGGCAGGCCAGAACTATGGCTACACCTTC.

This clone was detected once. V and J are TRBV3-1 (or the pseudogene TRBV3-2) and TRBJ2-7; 7 bases are a match to TRBD1. The J segment lost 1 base and the V segment lost 1 base, leaving 1 base of the junction unmatched. This CDR3 is built from 14 residues. The germline CDR1 and CDR2 sequences are LGHDT and YNNKEL (reference sequence). The CDR3 coding sequence is TGTGCCAGCAGCCAAGGACAGGGTTCCTACGAGCAGTACTTC. This gives the protein CASSQGQGSYEQYF.

The chain is built from TRBV5-8 and TRBJ1-2, with 10 bases lining up with TRBD1. The CDR3 has 13 residues. In germline, CDR1 is SGHTS, CDR2 YDEGEE. With 4 bases clipped from V and 7 bases from J, the junction kept 4 bases outside the gene matches. DNA for the CDR3: TGTGCCAGCAGCCCCGGGACAGGGGCTGGCTACACCTTC. Translated: CASSPGTGAGYTF.

This clone was recorded only once. This rearrangement joins TRBV2 to TRBJ1-1; perhaps TRBD1 as D (6 bases). Trimming took 7 bases from V and 0 from J, leaving 18 bases between them. The germline CDR1 and CDR2 sequences are SNHLY and FYNNEI. The CDR3 spans 16 residues. The CDR3 sequence is CASITPTGPLNTEAFF. Here the CDR3 DNA reads TGTGCCAGCATCACCCCGACAGGCCCCCTGAACACTGAAGCTTTCTTT.

This rearrangement joins TRBV2 to TRBJ1-1; 7 nucleotides agree with TRBD1. J lost 3 bases, V lost 7 bases, and 5 bases had no gene match. CDR3 length: 13 residues. Germline CDR1 reads SNHLY; CDR2 reads FYNNEI. This CDR3 is CASNEDRHTEAFF. CDR3 nucleotides: TGTGCCAGCAACGAGGACAGGCACACTGAAGCTTTCTTT.

This rearrangement joins TRBV3-1 (or the pseudogene TRBV3-2) to TRBJ2-7, with 7 bases identical to TRBD1. Germline lookup yields CDR1 LGHDT and CDR2 YNNKEL (reference sequence). J lost 5 bases, V lost 3 bases, and 7 bases had no gene match. The CDR3 has 14 amino acids. In DNA, the CDR3 is TGTGCCAGCAGCCAGACAGGGAGCTGGCACGAGCAGTACTTC. Translating gives CASSQTGSWHEQYF.

The gene calls are TRBV13 and TRBJ1-1; TRBD1 might be the D (6 bases). This CDR3 region has 13 residues. V was shortened by 5 bases and J by 1 base, with 8 bases between the two germline ends. Germline values: CDR1 PRHDT, CDR2 FYEKMQ (reference sequence). The CDR3 DNA sequence: TGTGCCAGCAGCCCCAGGGGGAACACTGAAGCTTTCTTT. This codes for CASSPRGNTEAFF.

The chain employs TRBV5-6 and TRBJ2-5; D ambiguous. Trimming pared 0 bases from V and 2 bases from J, leaving 5 bases between. Germline values: CDR1 SGHDT, CDR2 YYEEEE. The CDR3 consists of 13 residues. The CDR3 protein is CASSLASQETQYF. The CDR3, as DNA: TGTGCCAGCAGCTTGGCTTCTCAAGAGACCCAGTACTTC.

The chain joins TRBV10-3 to TRBJ1-1, with a weak D call TRBD1 (6 bases). The CDR3 runs 14 residues. Germline CDR1 ENHRY, CDR2 SYGVKD. Between the trimmed V and J ends, which lost 4 bases and 0 bases, there was a span of 9 bases. In DNA form, the CDR3 reads TGTGCCATCAGTGTTGGACAGCTGAACACTGAAGCTTTCTTT. It encodes CAISVGQLNTEAFF.

The chain couples TRBV15 to TRBJ2-5; 11 nucleotides line up with TRBD2. With 3 bases clipped from V and 3 bases from J, the junction kept 9 bases outside the gene matches. The CDR3 totals 17 residues. Germline V CDR1 and CDR2: LNHNV, YYDKDF (reference sequence). CDR3 coding DNA: TGTGCCACCAGCAGTCGTCTCGGGACTAGCGGAAAAGAGACCCAGTACTTC. It codes for CATSSRLGTSGKETQYF.

This chain connects TRBV27 to TRBJ2-7, with 14 bases that match TRBD2. Per germline, CDR1 MNHEY and CDR2 SMNVEV (reference sequence). The ends lost 4 bases at V and 3 bases at J; junction bases unmatched: 5. CDR3 size: 16 residues. The CDR3 DNA reads TGTGCCAGCAGTTCGATGGGACTAGCGGGAGTCTACGAGCAGTACTTC. Residues: CASSSMGLAGVYEQYF.

The chain has TRBV3-1 (or the pseudogene TRBV3-2) and TRBJ2-7; a weak D match, TRBD2 (5 bases). Germline values: CDR1 LGHDT, CDR2 YNNKEL (reference sequence). V gave up 4 bases and J gave up 2 bases, with 9 bases separating them. The CDR3 has 13 residues. DNA for the CDR3: TGTGCCAGCAGCCCCCCGGGGACCTACGAGCAGTACTTC. This gives the protein CASSPPGTYEQYF.

The V and J genes are TRBV5-8 and TRBJ2-2; 7 bases are shared with TRBD1. The length of the CDR3 is 15 residues. Germline V gene lookup returns CDR1 SGHTS and CDR2 YDEGEE. Losses at the gene ends were 4 bases for V and 2 bases for J; bases not matched to a gene: 5. CDR3 sequence reads: CASSIQGFNTGELFF. The CDR3 DNA reads as TGTGCCAGCAGCATACAGGGGTTTAACACCGGGGAGCTGTTTTTT.

V and J are TRBV7-9 and TRBJ1-1; 7 nucleotides agree with TRBD1. This CDR3 has 14 amino acids. From germline, CDR1 is SEHNR and CDR2 FQNEAQ (reference sequence). Losses at the gene ends were 7 bases for V and 0 bases for J; bases not matched to a gene: 5. CDR3 residues: CASIAGGLNTEAFF. CDR3 coding DNA: TGTGCCAGCATCGCAGGGGGTTTGAACACTGAAGCTTTCTTT.

The chain recombines TRBV7-9 with TRBJ1-4; unclear D gene. The CDR3 is 13 amino acids. Looked up from germline, CDR1 is SEHNR and CDR2 is FQNEAQ (reference sequence). The germline V and J ends were trimmed by 2 bases and 8 bases, with 9 bases remaining between them. For the CDR3, the DNA is TGTGCCAGCAGCTTACTTTCGGGGGAAAAACTGTTTTTT. This translates into CASSLLSGEKLFF. Together with reference TRBV7-9 and TRBJ1-4, the CDR3 gives the full variable domain: DTGVSQNPRHKITKRGQNVTFRCDPISEHNRLYWYRQTLGQGPEFLTYFQNEAQLEKSRLLSDRFSAERPKGSFSTLEIQRTEQGDSAMYLCASSLLSGEKLFFGSGTQLSVL.

The V call is TRBV5-6, the J call TRBJ1-1; no definite D call. The CDR3 is 13 residues long. The ends were cut back, 2 bases at V and 4 bases at J, with 9 bases in the middle. Germline V gene data show CDR1 as SGHDT and CDR2 as YYEEEE. In nucleotides, the CDR3 is TGTGCCAGCAGCTTTAAGGGAGGCACTGAAGCTTTCTTT. Its protein product is CASSFKGGTEAFF.

The genes are TRBV6-8 and TRBJ1-6, with 7 bases matching TRBD1. Trimming removed 2 bases from V and 6 bases from J; junction bases left unmatched: 4. CDR1 is MNHGY, CDR2 SAAAGT, per germline. The CDR3 runs to 15 residues. CDR3 in DNA: TGTGCCAGCAGTTACGTGACAGGGTTTAATTCACCCCTCCACTTT. Its translation is CASSYVTGFNSPLHF.

This chain uses TRBV3-1 (or the pseudogene TRBV3-2) with TRBJ1-2, with no clear D. V lost 5 bases, J lost 0 bases, and 7 bases lay in between. The CDR3 sequence is 13 residues long. CDR1 is LGHDT, CDR2 YNNKEL, per germline (reference sequence). The CDR3 coding sequence is TGTGCCAGCAGCTTGGGCGCTAACTATGGCTACACCTTC. It encodes CASSLGANYGYTF.

The chain couples TRBV28 to TRBJ2-7, with 16 nucleotides matching TRBD2. CDR1 and CDR2 (germline): MDHEN, SYDVKM. J lost 4 bases, V lost 2 bases, and 2 bases had no gene match. The CDR3 is 16 amino acids. CDR3 nucleotides: TGTGCCAGCAGTTTACCGGGACTAGCGGGGGGGTACGAGCAGTACTTC. Amino acids: CASSLPGLAGGYEQYF.

The J gene is TRBJ2-2, the V gene TRBV4-2; 8 nucleotides match TRBD2. The trim removed 0 bases at V and 6 bases at J, leaving 3 bases unmatched. CDR1 and CDR2 from the germline V gene are LGHNA and YNFKEQ. This CDR3 spans 15 amino acids. This chain's CDR3 is CASSQDSGGPGELFF. DNA for the CDR3: TGTGCCAGCAGCCAAGACTCGGGGGGGCCCGGGGAGCTGTTTTTT.

J is TRBJ2-7 and V is TRBV20-1; 7 nucleotides align to TRBD2. Per germline, CDR1 DFQATT and CDR2 SNEGSKA (reference sequence). The junction had 5 bases not matched to a gene; V was cut back by 3 bases and J by 0 bases. The CDR3 loop spans 14 amino acids. CDR3 coding DNA: TGCAGTGCTAGTCGACGGGAGGCCTCCTACGAGCAGTACTTC. Protein: CSASRREASYEQYF.